These 18 T cell receptor beta chains were sequenced from one sample in a study of T cells in Graves' hyperthyroidism and ophthalmopathy. RNA transcripts were the template for amplifying TCR beta CDR3 regions. A first-round RT-PCR of the TCR CDR3 used the HTBI primer set. TCRdb used MiXCR to reprocess the multiplex PCR reads, holding one entry per CDR3 protein. The sample records 400,000 to 450,000 distinct CDR3 sequences, roughly 14% being singletons. The sample consisted of blood. These receptors all stem from a man between 18 and 29 years old with Graves' ophthalmopathy.

The gene calls are TRBV18 and TRBJ2-5, with TRBD1 matching 7 bases. Unmatched junction bases numbered 5, after V lost 2 bases and J lost 2 bases. CDR3 length: 15 residues. CDR1 and CDR2 from the germline V gene are KGHSH and LQKENI. The DNA for the CDR3 is TGTGCCAGCTCACCAAGGGGACAGCGACAAGAGACCCAGTACTTC. It translates to CASSPRGQRQETQYF. Together with reference TRBV18 and TRBJ2-5, the CDR3 gives the full variable domain: NAGVMQNPRHLVRRRGQEARLRCSPMKGHSHVYWYRQLPEEGLKFMVYLQKENIIDESGMPKERFSAEFPKEGPSILRIQQVVRGDSAAYFCASSPRGQRQETQYFGPGTRLLVL.

This clonotype occurred many times. V is TRBV2 and J is TRBJ1-1; D call uncertain. This CDR3 spans 13 amino acids. Trimming left V 8 bases short and J 3 bases short, with 13 bases between. Looked up from germline, CDR1 is SNHLY and CDR2 is FYNNEI. CDR3 in DNA: TGTGCCAGCGGAATTCAAGAGGACACTGAAGCTTTCTTT. Translated: CASGIQEDTEAFF.

This clonotype was counted ten times or more. V usage is TRBV29-1 and J usage is TRBJ1-1; TRBD1 might be the D (5 bases). Deletions cut 7 bases from V and 2 bases from J, with 14 bases between. The CDR3 covers 13 residues. CDR1 and CDR2 from the germline V gene are SQVTM and ANQGSEA. In DNA form, the CDR3 reads TGCAGCGCCCAGGGTCAGGGTAACACTGAAGCTTTCTTT. This codes for CSAQGQGNTEAFF.

The chain employs TRBV30 and TRBJ2-1; 8 nucleotides match TRBD2. The CDR3 has 18 residues. V lost 0 bases to trimming and J lost 7 bases; unmatched junction nucleotides: 17. From germline, CDR1 is GTSNPN and CDR2 SVGIG (reference sequence). DNA for the CDR3: TGTGCCTGGAGTGTACCCAGCGGGAGCTTTATATTTGGTAATGAGCAGTTCTTC. It codes for CAWSVPSGSFIFGNEQFF.

This clonotype was detected many times. The rearrangement links TRBV20-1 to TRBJ2-3; D call uncertain. V lost 6 bases and J lost 1, with 8 bases in between. The CDR3 totals 12 residues. Germline-derived CDR1 and CDR2 are DFQATT and SNEGSKA (reference sequence). The CDR3 sequence is CSARLGTDTQYF. The CDR3 nucleotides are TGCAGTGCCAGACTGGGCACAGATACGCAGTATTTT.

This clonotype was detected ten times or more. The chain carries TRBV5-1 and TRBJ1-2; D is ambiguous. CDR3 length: 17 amino acids. Trimming removed 1 base at V and 4 bases at J, with 20 bases between. Germline V gene data show CDR1 as SGHRS and CDR2 as YFSETQ. CDR3 sequence reads: CASSLISGGGESYGYTF. DNA of the CDR3: TGCGCCAGCAGCTTGATTTCCGGCGGAGGCGAGAGCTATGGCTACACCTTC.

Regarding this clonotype: A much larger clone lies one base from this, so it may be a read error. The chain employs TRBV2 and TRBJ2-1, with D possibly being TRBD1 (5 bases). The germline CDR1 and CDR2 sequences are SNHLY and FYNNEI. CDR3 size: 12 residues. The CDR3 sequence: CASTGSYSEQFF. The CDR3 DNA follows: TGTGCCAGCACAGGGTCCTACAGTGAGCAGTTCTTC.

The rearrangement links TRBV20-1 to TRBJ2-3; unclear D gene. CDR1 and CDR2 from the germline V gene are DFQATT and SNEGSKA (reference sequence). Trimming removed 3 bases from V and 4 bases from J, with 11 bases in between. The CDR3 sequence is 13 residues long. The CDR3, as DNA: TGCAGTGCTAGGTCAATCTTAGCAGATACGCAGTATTTT. Protein: CSARSILADTQYF.

In its sample, this clonotype was seen many times. The chain links TRBV12-3 or TRBV12-4 to TRBJ2-5, with 8 bases lining up with TRBD2. Germline trimming cut 8 bases from V and 5 bases from J; bases unmatched to any gene: 16. The CDR3 covers 16 residues. CDR3 in DNA: TGTGCCAGCTCCCCCAGGGCTAGCGGGTGGGAGGAGACCCAGTACTTC. Translation gives CASSPRASGWEETQYF.

This clonotype was detected a few times. V gene TRBV5-6 combines with J gene TRBJ2-3; 7 bases are a match to TRBD1. Germline CDR1 SGHDT, CDR2 YYEEEE. This CDR3 spans 15 amino acids. V lost 7 bases to trimming and J lost 4 bases; unmatched junction nucleotides: 12. CDR3 DNA sequence: TGTGCCAGCGGGGACAGCCAAATAGGGGCAGATACGCAGTATTTT. Translation: CASGDSQIGADTQYF.

The rearrangement uses TRBV9 and TRBJ1-2, with TRBD1 matching over 7 bases. Losses at the gene ends were 6 bases for V and 7 bases for J; bases not matched to a gene: 6. This CDR3 spans 12 amino acids. The germline V gene encodes CDR1 SGDLS and CDR2 YYNGEE. CDR3 bases: TGTGCCAGCAACACAGGGGCGATTGGCTACACCTTC. This gives the protein CASNTGAIGYTF.

This clonotype was counted many times. V gene TRBV10-3 combines with J gene TRBJ1-5; TRBD1 might be the D (5 bases). The CDR3 extends over 15 amino acids. Germline CDR1 is ENHRY and CDR2 is SYGVKD. The V and J ends lost 2 bases and 2 bases respectively, with 10 bases between them. The DNA for the CDR3 is TGTGCCATCAGTGAGCGGCAGGGTGGCAATCAGCCCCAGCATTTT. It codes for CAISERQGGNQPQHF.

This clonotype was seen ten or more times. The chain's CDR3 is CAWSTGGDEKLFF. The CDR3 coding sequence is TGTGCCTGGAGTACAGGGGGCGATGAAAAACTGTTTTTT. This chain uses TRBV30 with TRBJ1-4; 9 bases fit TRBD1. CDR3 length equals 13 residues. Germline assignment: CDR1 GTSNPN and CDR2 SVGIG (reference sequence). The junction had 1 base not matched to a gene; V was cut back by 2 bases and J by 6 bases. Complete variable domain (other parts from reference TRBV30 and TRBJ1-4): SQTIHQWPATLVQPVGSPLSLECTVEGTSNPNLYWYRQAAGRGLQLLFYSVGIGQISSEVPQNLSASRPQDRQFILSSKKLLLSDSGFYLCAWSTGGDEKLFFGSGTQLSVL.

This clonotype was detected a few times. This CDR3 reads CAWSRLAGGGDEQFF. As DNA, the CDR3 is TGTGCCTGGAGTCGCCTAGCGGGAGGTGGAGATGAGCAGTTCTTC. J is TRBJ2-1 and V is TRBV30; the match to TRBD2 covers 11 bases. This CDR3 spans 15 amino acids. The V and J ends lost 2 bases and 8 bases, in that order; junction bases with no gene match: 8. CDR1 and CDR2 (germline): GTSNPN, SVGIG (reference sequence). The full variable domain, rest sourced from reference TRBV30 and TRBJ2-1, is SQTIHQWPATLVQPVGSPLSLECTVEGTSNPNLYWYRQAAGRGLQLLFYSVGIGQISSEVPQNLSASRPQDRQFILSSKKLLLSDSGFYLCAWSRLAGGGDEQFFGPGTRLTVL.

This clonotype was picked up many times. The chain carries TRBV11-2 and TRBJ2-1, with 9 bases identical to TRBD2. The V gene end was trimmed by 0 bases and the J gene end by 5 bases; junction bases not matched to a gene: 2. Germline values: CDR1 SGHAT, CDR2 FQNNGV. This CDR3 has 15 amino acids. CDR3 sequence (DNA): TGTGCCAGCAGCTTAGATCCTAGCGGGAACAATGAGCAGTTCTTC. Its translation is CASSLDPSGNNEQFF.

There are many counts of this clonotype. DNA of the CDR3: TGCAGTGCCACCCCCATACAGCGGGGGGGGGGTTACGAGCAGTACTTC. Protein product: CSATPIQRGGGYEQYF. The rearrangement links TRBV20-1 to TRBJ2-7; 10 bases map to TRBD2. The CDR3 consists of 16 residues. Per the germline V gene, CDR1 is DFQATT and CDR2 is SNEGSKA (reference sequence). Trimming removed 6 bases from V and 4 bases from J; junction bases left unmatched: 15.

This clonotype has ten or more counts. The genes are TRBV10-3 and TRBJ1-2; 8 bases map to TRBD1. Germline V CDR1 and CDR2: ENHRY, SYGVKD. V gave up 6 bases and J gave up 3 bases; unmatched junction bases: 3. This CDR3 region has 13 residues. The CDR3 reads CAIRGTGDYGYTF. For the CDR3, the DNA is TGTGCCATCAGGGGGACAGGAGACTATGGCTACACCTTC.

This clonotype was recorded many times. CDR3: CASRTDRGNQPQHF. CDR3 in DNA: TGTGCCAGCAGGACGGACAGGGGAAATCAGCCCCAGCATTTT. V is TRBV6-1 and J is TRBJ1-5; 9 nucleotides align to TRBD1. Trimming took 6 bases from V and 4 from J; bases not matched to a gene: 4. CDR3 length equals 14 residues. Looked up from germline, CDR1 is MNHNS and CDR2 is SASEGT.